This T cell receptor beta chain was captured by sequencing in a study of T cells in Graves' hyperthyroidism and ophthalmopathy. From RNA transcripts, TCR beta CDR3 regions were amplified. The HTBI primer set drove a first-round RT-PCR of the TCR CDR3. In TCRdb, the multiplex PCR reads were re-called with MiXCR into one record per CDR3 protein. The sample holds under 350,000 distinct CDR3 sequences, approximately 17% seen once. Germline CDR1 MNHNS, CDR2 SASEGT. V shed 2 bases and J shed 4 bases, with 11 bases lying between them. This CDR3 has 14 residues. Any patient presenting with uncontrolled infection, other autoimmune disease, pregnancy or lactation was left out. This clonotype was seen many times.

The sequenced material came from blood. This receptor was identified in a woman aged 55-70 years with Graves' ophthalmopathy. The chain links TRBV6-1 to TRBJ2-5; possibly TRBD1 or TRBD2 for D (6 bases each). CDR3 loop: CASSERGARETQYF. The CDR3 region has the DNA TGTGCCAGCAGTGAAAGGGGGGCGCGAGAGACCCAGTACTTC.